The 26 T cell receptor beta chains below were found in one sample sequenced in a study of blood T cell repertoires in COVID-19. Sequencing was performed with immunoSEQ multiplex PCR; in TCRdb, only in-frame clones are kept and a portion is missing. The table shows about 280,000 clones, with about nine tenths occurring only once. The sample comprised peripheral blood. Receptor source: a woman aged 25 to 39 with active or convalescent COVID-19.

The chain combines TRBV5-1 with TRBJ1-1; the D is unclear. Trimming removed 3 bases at V and 8 bases at J, with 20 bases between. Germline loops: CDR1 SGHRS, CDR2 YFSETQ. The CDR3 contains 15 residues. Here the CDR3 reads CASSSLGLAGTEAFF. The CDR3 nucleotides are TGCGCCAGCAGCTCGCTTGGGCTCGCCGGTACGGAAGCTTTCTTT.

The chain employs TRBV27 and TRBJ2-7; TRBD1 is a possible D gene (5 bases). The CDR3 totals 19 residues. CDR1 and CDR2 from the germline V gene are MNHEY and SMNVEV (reference sequence). Trimming took 2 bases from V and 1 from J, leaving 24 bases between them. The CDR3 protein is CASSLTSPGQGVLSYEQYF. The CDR3 DNA reads as TGTGCCAGCAGTTTAACGTCCCCCGGGCAGGGCGTTTTATCCTACGAGCAGTACTTC.

The gene calls are TRBV7-2 and TRBJ1-2; 12 nucleotides line up with TRBD1. The length of the CDR3 is 16 residues. V shed 1 base and J 3 bases; nucleotides not matched to a gene: 3. Looked up from germline, CDR1 is SGHTA and CDR2 is FQGNSA. The CDR3 region has the DNA TGTGCCAGCAGCTTAGATGGGACAGGGGGCGACTATGGCTACACCTTC. This codes for CASSLDGTGGDYGYTF. The full variable domain, in which reference TRBV7-2 and TRBJ1-2 provide the parts outside the CDR3, is GAGVSQSPSNKVTEKGKDVELRCDPISGHTALYWYRQSLGQGLEFLIYFQGNSAPDKSGLPSDRFSAERTGGSVSTLTIQRTQQEDSAVYLCASSLDGTGGDYGYTFGSGTRLTVV.

CDR3 in amino acids: CASSLRPQGLGTGELFF. CDR3 coding DNA: TGTGCCAGCAGCTTACGTCCCCAGGGTTTGGGCACCGGGGAGCTGTTTTTT. The chain carries TRBV7-8 and TRBJ2-2; maybe TRBD1 (5 bases). Germline V lookup: CDR1 SGHVS, CDR2 FQNEAQ. Trimming pared 2 bases from V and 4 bases from J, leaving 17 bases between. The CDR3 is 17 residues long.

V and J are TRBV7-2 and TRBJ2-1, with D possibly TRBD1 on 5 matching bases. From germline, CDR1 is SGHTA and CDR2 FQGNSA. V was cut by 3 bases and J by 10 bases, with 10 bases left in between. The CDR3 is 12 residues long. The CDR3 DNA follows: TGTGCCAGCAGCTTCCACAGGCGGGAGCAGTTCTTC. It translates to CASSFHRREQFF.

J is TRBJ1-2 and V is TRBV5-4; D may be TRBD1 (6 bases). The V and J ends lost 0 bases and 6 bases respectively, with 9 bases between them. The CDR3 covers 13 residues. From germline, CDR1 is SGHNT and CDR2 YYREEE (reference sequence). The CDR3 is CASSLARGDGYTF. The CDR3 DNA reads as TGTGCCAGCAGCTTGGCCAGGGGAGATGGCTACACCTTC.

The chain couples TRBV19 to TRBJ1-5; D unclear. The CDR3 totals 15 residues. Trimming took 6 bases from V and 0 from J, leaving 12 bases between them. Germline V gene sequence: CDR1 LNHDA, CDR2 SQIVND (reference sequence). CDR3 region: CASSPGLHSNQPQHF. DNA for the CDR3: TGTGCCAGTAGCCCCGGGTTACATAGCAATCAGCCCCAGCATTTT.

The gene calls are TRBV28 and TRBJ1-3; a possible D gene is TRBD1 (6 bases). Trimming took 10 bases from V and 8 from J, leaving 18 bases between them. The length of the CDR3 is 13 residues. Germline assignment: CDR1 MDHEN and CDR2 SYDVKM. CDR3 loop: CATGRGGLDTIYF. The DNA for the CDR3 is TGTGCCACAGGAAGGGGGGGGTTAGACACCATATATTTT.

The J gene is TRBJ1-2, the V gene TRBV5-4; 7 positions match TRBD1. The CDR3 loop spans 15 amino acids. The J segment lost 2 bases and the V segment lost 0 bases, leaving 4 bases of the junction unmatched. Per the germline V gene, CDR1 is SGHNT and CDR2 is YYREEE (reference sequence). The CDR3 reads CASSLGGQQNYGYTF. The CDR3 nucleotides are TGTGCCAGCAGCTTGGGGGGACAGCAAAACTATGGCTACACCTTC.

The chain combines TRBV4-1 with TRBJ2-2, with 7 bases lining up with TRBD1. CDR3 length: 16 residues. Germline CDR1 MGHRA, CDR2 YSYEKL. The V and J ends lost 0 bases and 6 bases, in that order; junction bases with no gene match: 7. The CDR3 loop reads CASSQDRGRWAGELFF. The CDR3 region has the DNA TGCGCCAGCAGCCAAGACAGGGGGAGATGGGCCGGGGAGCTGTTTTTT.

This clone was found once. The chain is built from TRBV6-5 and TRBJ1-1; a weak D match, TRBD1 (6 bases). The V end lost 10 bases, the J end lost 3 bases, and 18 bases lay between the germline ends. The germline V gene has CDR1 MNHEY and CDR2 SVGAGI. The length of the CDR3 is 14 residues. The CDR3 DNA is TGTGCCACCATACTCCGGGACATTTACACTGAAGCTTTCTTT. Protein product: CATILRDIYTEAFF.

The rearrangement joins TRBV7-2 to TRBJ2-7; the D gene is possibly TRBD2 (5 bases). CDR3 length: 14 amino acids. The germline V gene has CDR1 SGHTA and CDR2 FQGNSA. With 9 bases removed from V and 2 bases from J, the gap between germline ends came to 17 bases. The CDR3 loop is CASSGGPHAYEQYF. The CDR3 nucleotides read TGTGCCAGTTCTGGCGGGCCCCACGCCTACGAGCAGTACTTC.

The J gene is TRBJ1-2, the V gene TRBV12-3 or TRBV12-4, with D unclear. The CDR3 spans 12 residues. Trimming shortened V by 5 bases and J by 6 bases, and 10 bases separated the two germline ends. The CDR3 DNA is TGTGCCAGCAGTACCGACATCCATGGCTACACCTTC. Encoded protein: CASSTDIHGYTF.

In DNA form, the CDR3 reads TGTGCCAGCAGCTTAGCGGGGACAGGGGGCTACGAGCAGTACTTC. The encoded protein is CASSLAGTGGYEQYF. This sequence joins TRBV7-2 and TRBJ2-7; 11 nucleotides match TRBD1. In germline, CDR1 is SGHTA, CDR2 FQGNSA. Trimming at V came to 0 bases and at J to 3 bases, leaving 1 base not matched to a gene. The CDR3 covers 15 residues. Drawing the rest from reference TRBV7-2 and TRBJ2-7, the complete variable domain is GAGVSQSPSNKVTEKGKDVELRCDPISGHTALYWYRQSLGQGLEFLIYFQGNSAPDKSGLPSDRFSAERTGGSVSTLTIQRTQQEDSAVYLCASSLAGTGGYEQYFGPGTRLTVT.

The chain carries TRBV6-1 and TRBJ2-7; the match to TRBD1 covers 10 bases. The junction had 10 bases not matched to a gene; V was cut back by 4 bases and J by 4 bases. The CDR3 runs to 16 residues. The germline CDR1 and CDR2 sequences are MNHNS and SASEGT. The CDR3 is CASSVDSPGQGYEQYF. CDR3 sequence (DNA): TGTGCCAGCAGTGTAGATTCTCCGGGACAGGGGTACGAGCAGTACTTC.

This chain joins TRBV30 and TRBJ1-1; 7 positions agree with TRBD1. V dropped 8 bases and J dropped 2; count of bases not matched to a gene: 5. There are 12 residues in the CDR3. Germline V gene lookup returns CDR1 GTSNPN and CDR2 SVGIG (reference sequence). CDR3 loop: CATRTGNTEAFF. The CDR3 DNA is TGTGCCACCCGGACAGGAAACACTGAAGCTTTCTTT.

The chain uses TRBV27 and TRBJ2-7, with D possibly TRBD1 on 8 matching bases. Germline-derived CDR1 and CDR2 are MNHEY and SMNVEV (reference sequence). This CDR3 is built from 15 residues. The ends were cut back, 5 bases at V and 6 bases at J, with 20 bases in the middle. The chain's CDR3 is CASSPPGQGGREQYF. CDR3 nucleotides: TGTGCCAGCAGTCCACCCGGACAGGGAGGGCGCGAGCAGTACTTC.

The chain links TRBV10-3 to TRBJ2-3; 12 nucleotides match TRBD2. Looked up from germline, CDR1 is ENHRY and CDR2 is SYGVKD. The CDR3 contains 17 residues. Trimming removed 5 bases from V and 5 bases from J; junction bases left unmatched: 11. The CDR3 region is CAISPGLAGTLGDTQYF. The CDR3 nucleotides are TGTGCCATCAGTCCCGGACTAGCGGGGACTCTGGGAGATACGCAGTATTTT.

The V and J genes are TRBV5-3 and TRBJ2-7; D call uncertain. TRBV5-3 falls under the ORF class, with uncertain function. The CDR3 covers 9 residues. Trimming shortened V by 5 bases and J by 9 bases, and 6 bases separated the two germline ends. The CDR3 DNA sequence: TGTGCCAGAAGGCGTAGGCAGTACTTC. It is translated as CARRRRQYF.

In its sample, this clone was seen a few times. The chain recombines TRBV4-3 with TRBJ1-2; 8 nucleotides agree with TRBD1. The CDR3 is made up of 16 amino acids. The V and J ends lost 0 bases and 4 bases, in that order; junction bases with no gene match: 7. Germline loops: CDR1 LGHNA, CDR2 YSLEER. CDR3 in DNA: TGCGCCAGCAGCCAAGAAACAGGGGGATTTAGCTATGGCTACACCTTC. It encodes CASSQETGGFSYGYTF.

This sequence joins TRBV21-1 and TRBJ2-5; the table gives TRBD2 as D, unverified against the DNA. TRBV21-1 is flagged as a pseudogene. The CDR3 has 19 amino acids. The CDR3 here is CASSTLLLPAGGYQETQYF. CDR3 bases: TGTGCCAGCAGCACCCTTCTTCTCCCCGCTGGCGGGTACCAAGAGACCCAGTACTTC.

V is TRBV6-5 and J is TRBJ1-2; weak D call: TRBD1 (6 bases). Germline CDR1 and CDR2: MNHEY and SVGAGI. The germline V and J ends were trimmed by 6 bases and 9 bases, with 20 bases remaining between them. The CDR3 has 14 residues. DNA for the CDR3: TGTGCCAGCAGGCCCCCAGGACAGATCTCGAGCTACACCTTC. This gives the protein CASRPPGQISSYTF.

The chain couples TRBV27 to TRBJ2-7; TRBD1 agrees at 10 bases. The CDR3 covers 15 residues. V lost 7 bases and J lost 6; bases outside the gene matches: 12. Germline values: CDR1 MNHEY, CDR2 SMNVEV (reference sequence). CDR3 residues: CASTFQTGGLSEQYF. The CDR3 DNA sequence: TGTGCCAGCACATTTCAGACAGGGGGCCTTAGCGAGCAGTACTTC.

The chain couples TRBV5-4 to TRBJ1-6; D might be TRBD1 (6 bases). From germline, CDR1 is SGHNT and CDR2 YYREEE (reference sequence). Trimming removed 4 bases at V and 7 bases at J, with 15 bases between. This CDR3 has 15 amino acids. This CDR3 is CASSPAAGVNSPLHF. DNA for the CDR3: TGTGCCAGCAGCCCTGCGGCAGGGGTAAATTCACCCCTCCACTTT.

The chain links TRBV7-2 to TRBJ2-7; D possibly corresponds to TRBD1 (6 bases). The V gene lost 5 bases and the J gene lost 2 bases, with 25 bases spanning the gap. There are 18 residues in the CDR3. Per the germline V gene, CDR1 is SGHTA and CDR2 is FQGNSA. CDR3 nucleotides: TGTGCCAGCAGCGCTACCCAGGGGCGGGTCTTCGCCGCCTACGAGCAGTACTTC. Encoded protein: CASSATQGRVFAAYEQYF.

The chain employs TRBV4-3 and TRBJ1-1; no clear D. V dropped 4 bases and J dropped 2 bases, with 14 bases sitting between them. This CDR3 has 15 amino acids. The V gene's germline CDR1 is LGHNA and CDR2 YSLEER. This chain's CDR3 is CASSPTRGFNTEAFF. The CDR3 coding sequence is TGCGCCAGCAGCCCGACCCGCGGGTTCAACACTGAAGCTTTCTTT.